The clone carrying this T cell receptor (beta chain) was seen many times. Its antigen is not known. The V end lost 1 base, the J end lost 3 bases, and 6 bases lay between the germline ends. This CDR3 region has 13 residues. The germline gives CDR1 SGHTA, CDR2 FQGNSA. This record belongs to a study of neurological immune-mediated disorders. Study-level results: The absence of any CDR3 amino acid sequence shared by expanded clones across subjects suggests that repertoires were private in all groups.

TCRdb analysed the 5' RACE reads with MiXCR anew, one entry per CDR3 protein. The data hold tens of thousands of distinct CDR3 sequences, with 2% to 2.5% observed a single time. Specimen: PBMCs. The chain employs TRBV7-2 and TRBJ1-2; possible D gene TRBD1, 5 bases. The clonotype originates from a man in his forties or fifties with multiple sclerosis. The CDR3 loop reads CASSLGGYYGYTF. The CDR3 region has the DNA TGTGCCAGCAGCTTAGGGGGGTACTATGGCTACACCTTC.